The 12 T cell receptor beta chains reported below all come from one sample, sequenced in a study of blood T cell repertoires in COVID-19. Sequencing was performed with immunoSEQ multiplex PCR; in TCRdb, only in-frame clones are kept and a portion is missing. The data hold a few hundred thousand clones, with around 87% observed a single time. Sequencing was performed on peripheral blood. The source is a woman aged 55-70 years with COVID-19, enrolled during active disease.

This rearrangement joins TRBV5-4 to TRBJ2-1; 7 positions match TRBD2. The CDR3 is 14 residues long. Germline CDR1 is SGHNT and CDR2 is YYREEE (reference sequence). The junction had 5 bases not matched to a gene; V was cut back by 3 bases and J by 5 bases. In DNA form, the CDR3 reads TGTGCCAGCAGCTGGGGGGGACTAAACAATGAGCAGTTCTTC. Amino acids: CASSWGGLNNEQFF.

This chain links TRBV4-3 with TRBJ1-5; the D is unclear. CDR1 is LGHNA and CDR2 is YSLEER in the germline V gene. The CDR3 spans 15 residues. V lost 0 bases and J lost 9, with 15 bases in between. In DNA, the CDR3 is TGCGCCAGCAGCCAAGATCAAAGGCGGAGGAGGCCCCAGCATTTT. Protein product: CASSQDQRRRRPQHF.

The chain uses TRBV11-2 and TRBJ1-5; a possible D gene is TRBD1 (6 bases). Germline V lookup: CDR1 SGHAT, CDR2 FQNNGV. V lost 4 bases and J lost 4, with 11 bases in between. CDR3 size: 14 residues. This CDR3 is CASSSQGPNQPQHF. CDR3 in DNA: TGTGCCAGCAGCTCTCAGGGGCCTAATCAGCCCCAGCATTTT.

The CDR3 loop reads CASSQVMGGSTDTQYF. As DNA, the CDR3 is TGTGCCAGCAGCCAAGTAATGGGGGGGTCCACAGATACGCAGTATTTT. The chain joins TRBV4-2 to TRBJ2-3; 7 bases fit TRBD2. Losses at the gene ends were 1 base for V and 2 bases for J; bases not matched to a gene: 6. CDR1 LGHNA and CDR2 YNFKEQ come from the germline V gene. CDR3 length: 16 amino acids.

The chain couples TRBV11-3 to TRBJ2-1; 7 nucleotides agree with TRBD1. The CDR3 is 14 amino acids. V lost 1 base, J lost 9 bases, and 6 bases stayed unmatched. CDR1 is SGHNT and CDR2 is YENEEA in the germline V gene. CDR3 in amino acids: CASSLGTGVGEQFF. CDR3 nucleotides: TGTGCCAGCAGCTTAGGAACAGGGGTGGGTGAGCAGTTCTTC.

The chain couples TRBV21-1 to TRBJ2-3; TRBD1 is taken as the D call from the table, unchecked against the DNA. TRBV21-1 corresponds to a pseudogene. CDR3 length: 14 amino acids. In DNA form, the CDR3 reads TGTGCCAGCAGCACTAAGGACCAGGGGGATACGCAGTATTTT. Its protein product is CASSTKDQGDTQYF.

This chain connects TRBV27 to TRBJ2-7; D not certain. Between the trimmed V and J ends, which lost 2 bases and 0 bases, there was a span of 5 bases. The CDR3 runs to 13 residues. Looked up from germline, CDR1 is MNHEY and CDR2 is SMNVEV (reference sequence). The DNA for the CDR3 is TGTGCCAGCAGTTTAAGCGTCTCCTACGAGCAGTACTTC. Translation gives CASSLSVSYEQYF.

This CDR3 is CASSQGQGFSEAFF. Written as DNA, the CDR3 is TGTGCCAGCAGCCAGGGACAGGGATTCTCTGAAGCTTTCTTT. The chain has TRBV4-2 and TRBJ1-1, with 9 nucleotides matching TRBD1. CDR3 length equals 14 residues. Per the germline V gene, CDR1 is LGHNA and CDR2 is YNFKEQ. The V and J ends lost 3 bases and 6 bases, in that order; junction bases with no gene match: 5.

The chain is built from TRBV25-1 and TRBJ2-3, with TRBD1 matching over 8 bases. Germline V gene lookup returns CDR1 MGHDK and CDR2 SYGVNS. V was clipped by 6 bases and J by 5 bases; unmatched bases: 7. The CDR3 spans 14 residues. CDR3 DNA sequence: TGTGCCAGCAGCCGGACAGGGTATGAAGATACGCAGTATTTT. Translating it yields CASSRTGYEDTQYF. The full variable domain, with the rest looked up from reference TRBV25-1 and TRBJ2-3, is EADIYQTPRYLVIGTGKKITLECSQTMGHDKMYWYQQDPGMELHLIHYSYGVNSTEKGDLSSESTVSRIRTEHFPLTLESARPSHTSQYLCASSRTGYEDTQYFGPGTRLTVL.

This clone was found once. The chain links TRBV5-1 to TRBJ2-3; TRBD2 matches 11 bases. The V and J ends lost 4 bases and 0 bases, in that order; junction bases with no gene match: 13. CDR1 and CDR2 from the germline V gene are SGHRS and YFSETQ. The CDR3 loop spans 19 amino acids. CDR3 loop: CASSLVSSGGALSTDTQYF. In DNA, the CDR3 is TGCGCCAGCAGCCTCGTGAGTAGCGGGGGGGCCCTTAGCACAGATACGCAGTATTTT.

This clone was counted between two and nine times. The chain couples TRBV6-2 or TRBV6-3 to TRBJ2-6; D is perhaps TRBD1 (7 bases). CDR3 length: 17 amino acids. The V end lost 3 bases, the J end lost 2 bases, and 14 bases lay between the germline ends. In germline, CDR1 is MNHEY, CDR2 SVGEGT. CDR3 region: CASSYSQGGAGANVLTF. As DNA, the CDR3 is TGTGCCAGCAGTTATTCTCAGGGGGGCGCTGGGGCCAACGTCCTGACTTTC.

Comments on this clone: Other DNA variants within this sample encode the same CDR3. The CDR3 coding sequence is TGTGCCAGCACCCAAACCCCTGAGGGCGCGGGCTATGGCTACACCTTC. This translates into CASTQTPEGAGYGYTF. The chain employs TRBV2 and TRBJ1-2; D remains unclear. The CDR3 length is 16 residues. CDR1 and CDR2 (germline): SNHLY, FYNNEI. V lost 7 bases and J lost 4, with 22 bases in between.